Listed here are 20 T cell receptor beta chains from one sample, sequenced in a study of CD8 T cells in ankylosing spondylitis. Via MiXCR, TCRdb re-called the 5' RACE reads, giving one row per CDR3 protein. This sample has 250,000 to 300,000 distinct CDR3 sequences, with 15% to 25% found just once. The sample consisted of blood, either unsorted or a sorted T cell fraction (not recorded which). All receptors come from a male donor with ankylosing spondylitis or in good health (not recorded which).

V gene TRBV18 combines with J gene TRBJ2-7; 8 bases fit TRBD1. Trimming removed 4 bases from V and 3 bases from J; junction bases left unmatched: 5. Germline V gives CDR1 KGHSH, CDR2 LQKENI. The CDR3 spans 14 residues. CDR3 sequence (DNA): TGTGCCAGCTCACGTGGACAGGGTGACTACGAGCAGTACGTC. It encodes CASSRGQGDYEQYV.

J is TRBJ1-4 and V is TRBV5-1, with no clear D. The V gene lost 6 bases and the J gene lost 6 bases, with 15 bases spanning the gap. The length of the CDR3 is 14 residues. Germline V lookup: CDR1 SGHRS, CDR2 YFSETQ. The DNA for the CDR3 is TGCGCCAGCACCCCCGACAATATCGATGAAAAACTGTTTTTT. It codes for CASTPDNIDEKLFF.

This clonotype was counted many times. The genes are TRBV5-1 and TRBJ2-3; 9 bases fit TRBD2. V gave up 2 bases and J gave up 5 bases; unmatched junction bases: 3. Per the germline V gene, CDR1 is SGHRS and CDR2 is YFSETQ. The CDR3 contains 14 residues. In DNA form, the CDR3 reads TGCGCCAGCAGCTTTAGCGGGAGAGAAGATACGCAGTATTTT. Encoded protein: CASSFSGREDTQYF. The complete variable domain, with remaining parts taken from reference TRBV5-1 and TRBJ2-3, reads KAGVTQTPRYLIKTRGQQVTLSCSPISGHRSVSWYQQTPGQGLQFLFEYFSETQRNKGNFPGRFSGRQFSNSRSEMNVSTLELGDSALYLCASSFSGREDTQYFGPGTRLTVL.

This clonotype ranks as medium-sized. This chain links TRBV9 with TRBJ2-2; D is ambiguous. Germline V CDR1 and CDR2: SGDLS, YYNGEE. V lost 5 bases and J 1 base, leaving 12 bases between the germline ends. The CDR3 is 15 residues long. The CDR3 spells CASSSWTGNTGELFF. CDR3 coding DNA: TGTGCCAGCAGTTCTTGGACGGGGAACACCGGGGAGCTGTTTTTT.

The chain joins TRBV5-6 to TRBJ2-3; possibly TRBD2 for D (6 bases). Germline V gene data show CDR1 as SGHDT and CDR2 as YYEEEE. There are 16 residues in the CDR3. Trimming took off 4 bases at V and 2 bases at J, with 17 bases between the two ends. CDR3 nucleotides: TGTGCCAGCAGCCATGGGACTGCCGGGACCACAGATACGCAGTATTTT. This gives the protein CASSHGTAGTTDTQYF.

The chain joins TRBV7-2 to TRBJ2-1; TRBD1 matches at 9 bases. Germline lookup yields CDR1 SGHTA and CDR2 FQGNSA. This CDR3 region has 16 residues. After removal of 5 bases from V and 1 base from J, the junction contained 6 bases not matched to a gene. The CDR3: CASSRTGTGSYNEQFF. The DNA for the CDR3 is TGTGCCAGCAGCCGAACCGGGACAGGGTCCTACAATGAGCAGTTCTTC.

This clonotype was recorded many times. The genes are TRBV20-1 and TRBJ1-4, with D possibly being TRBD1 (6 bases). CDR1 and CDR2 (germline): DFQATT, SNEGSKA (reference sequence). This CDR3 comprises 13 residues. V lost 6 bases, J lost 7 bases, and 15 bases lay in between. The CDR3 reads CSAWDEGGEKLFF. The DNA for the CDR3 is TGCAGTGCATGGGACGAGGGGGGTGAAAAACTGTTTTTT.

The CDR3 DNA follows: TGCGCCAGCAGTCGAGGAGGGACCGGGGATGAGCAGTTCTTC. Translating it yields CASSRGGTGDEQFF. The rearrangement links TRBV5-1 to TRBJ2-1; D perhaps matches TRBD2 (6 bases). V shed 5 bases and J shed 8 bases, with 17 bases lying between them. Germline V gene data show CDR1 as SGHRS and CDR2 as YFSETQ. The CDR3 length is 14 residues.

About this clonotype itself: A junction boundary mismatches the germline segment, possibly from a read error. The chain uses TRBV5-1 and TRBJ1-6; a possible D gene is TRBD1 (6 bases). Germline values: CDR1 SGHRS, CDR2 YFSETQ. This CDR3 region has 16 residues. CDR3 bases: TGCGCCAGCAGCTTGGACCCCTCGGGGGGGCAGTCACTCCTCCACTTT. This encodes CASSLDPSGGQSLLHF.

The rearrangement joins TRBV20-1 to TRBJ2-1; 12 nucleotides align to TRBD2. J was trimmed by 11 bases and V by 0 bases; bases with no gene match: 8. This CDR3 contains 15 residues. Germline CDR1 DFQATT, CDR2 SNEGSKA (reference sequence). The DNA of the CDR3 is TGCAGTGCTAGAGAGCCGAGGACTAGCGGGATTAAGCAGTTCTTC. Encoded protein: CSAREPRTSGIKQFF.

This clonotype was detected only a few times. The chain combines TRBV29-1 with TRBJ1-2; no reliable D call. Trimming removed 3 bases from V and 8 bases from J, with 16 bases in between. The CDR3 is made up of 13 amino acids. Looked up from germline, CDR1 is SQVTM and CDR2 is ANQGSEA. CDR3 amino acids: CSVEVIGKGGYTF. DNA of the CDR3: TGCAGCGTTGAGGTTATCGGGAAAGGGGGCTACACCTTC. Using reference TRBV29-1 and TRBJ1-2 for the parts outside the CDR3, the full variable domain is SAVISQKPSRDICQRGTSLTIQCQVDSQVTMMFWYRQQPGQSLTLIATANQGSEATYESGFVIDKFPISRPNLTFSTLTVSNMSPEDSSIYLCSVEVIGKGGYTFGSGTRLTVV.

This clonotype has at least ten counts. The gene calls are TRBV27 and TRBJ2-1; 9 positions agree with TRBD1. V shed 3 bases and J 8 bases; nucleotides not matched to a gene: 8. The CDR3 is 15 residues long. The germline V gene has CDR1 MNHEY and CDR2 SMNVEV (reference sequence). CDR3 sequence: CASSLGQGGLDEQFF. As DNA, the CDR3 is TGTGCCAGCAGTTTGGGACAGGGAGGTCTCGATGAGCAGTTCTTC.

This clonotype showed up just a few times. The gene calls are TRBV5-1 and TRBJ2-1; D could derive from TRBD1 or TRBD2 (5 bases each). The germline V and J ends were trimmed by 0 bases and 6 bases, with 13 bases remaining between them. The V gene's germline CDR1 is SGHRS and CDR2 YFSETQ. The CDR3 runs 15 residues. CDR3 residues: CASSLDRYTSNEQFF. In nucleotides, the CDR3 is TGCGCCAGCAGCTTGGACAGGTATACTAGCAATGAGCAGTTCTTC.

This clonotype was observed many times. V gene TRBV20-1 combines with J gene TRBJ2-5; 15 nucleotides line up with TRBD2. Germline V lookup: CDR1 DFQATT, CDR2 SNEGSKA (reference sequence). The CDR3 sequence is 15 residues long. V dropped 7 bases and J dropped 5; count of bases not matched to a gene: 8. The CDR3 DNA reads TGCAGTGGCGGACTAGCGGGGGGGGCCGGGGAGACCCAGTACTTC. It specifies CSGGLAGGAGETQYF.

This clonotype was observed a handful of times. The gene calls are TRBV5-1 and TRBJ2-5, with 9 positions matching TRBD1. This CDR3 region has 14 residues. Germline assignment: CDR1 SGHRS and CDR2 YFSETQ. The V and J ends lost 4 bases and 1 base, in that order; junction bases with no gene match: 2. This CDR3 reads CASSTGQGQETQYF. The CDR3 bases are TGCGCCAGCAGCACGGGACAGGGCCAAGAGACCCAGTACTTC.

This clonotype was detected only a few times. The chain links TRBV21-1 to TRBJ1-2. TRBV21-1 is a listed pseudogene. CDR3 size: 15 residues. CDR3 nucleotide sequence: TGTGCCAGCAGCAAAGTTCAGGGACCTCGCTGTGGCTACACCTTC. Its protein product is CASSKVQGPRCGYTF.

Only a few counts were recorded for this clonotype. The V and J genes are TRBV7-9 and TRBJ2-2, with 9 nucleotides matching TRBD1. The CDR3 runs to 16 residues. Per germline, CDR1 SEHNR and CDR2 FQNEAQ (reference sequence). J gave up 1 base and V 2 bases, and 2 bases lay outside the gene matches. CDR3 bases: TGTGCCAGCAGCTTATTGGGACAGGGGAACACCGGGGAGCTGTTTTTT. Translation gives CASSLLGQGNTGELFF.

J is TRBJ1-1 and V is TRBV19; a weak D match, TRBD1 (6 bases). The length of the CDR3 is 14 residues. Germline V gives CDR1 LNHDA, CDR2 SQIVND (reference sequence). The V and J ends lost 11 bases and 10 bases respectively, with 26 bases between them. The CDR3 nucleotides read TGTGCCTCCTCTAGGCGAAACAGGGATAGAGGAGCTTTCTTT. Its translation is CASSRRNRDRGAFF.

V gene TRBV11-2 combines with J gene TRBJ2-5, with 7 bases fitting TRBD2. The germline CDR1 and CDR2 sequences are SGHAT and FQNNGV. The length of the CDR3 is 13 residues. Trimming took 7 bases from V and 2 from J; bases not matched to a gene: 4. DNA of the CDR3: TGTGCCAGCACCTCTAGCGGTCAAGAGACCCAGTACTTC. Its protein is CASTSSGQETQYF.

This chain links TRBV6-1 with TRBJ1-5; 8 nucleotides match TRBD1. This CDR3 comprises 15 residues. Trimming removed 5 bases from V and 13 bases from J; junction bases left unmatched: 16. Germline V gene data show CDR1 as MNHNS and CDR2 as SASEGT. CDR3 region: CASSRGQEIIAPQHF. The CDR3 region has the DNA TGTGCCAGCAGTCGGGGACAGGAGATTATTGCACCTCAGCATTTT.